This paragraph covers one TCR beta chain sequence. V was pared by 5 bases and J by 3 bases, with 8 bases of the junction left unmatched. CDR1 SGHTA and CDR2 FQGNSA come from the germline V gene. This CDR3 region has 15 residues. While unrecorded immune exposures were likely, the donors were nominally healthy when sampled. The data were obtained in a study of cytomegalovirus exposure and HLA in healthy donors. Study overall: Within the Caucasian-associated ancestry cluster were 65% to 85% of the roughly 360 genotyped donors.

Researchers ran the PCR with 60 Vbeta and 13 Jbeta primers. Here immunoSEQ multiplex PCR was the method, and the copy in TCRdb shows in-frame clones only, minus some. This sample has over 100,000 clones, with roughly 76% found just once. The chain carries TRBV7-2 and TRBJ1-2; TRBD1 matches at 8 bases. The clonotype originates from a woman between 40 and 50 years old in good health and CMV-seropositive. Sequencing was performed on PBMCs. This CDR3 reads CASSPGQDLHYGYTF. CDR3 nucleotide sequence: TGTGCCAGCAGCCCGGGACAGGACCTACACTATGGCTACACCTTC. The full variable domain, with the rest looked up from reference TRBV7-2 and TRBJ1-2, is GAGVSQSPSNKVTEKGKDVELRCDPISGHTALYWYRQSLGQGLEFLIYFQGNSAPDKSGLPSDRFSAERTGGSVSTLTIQRTQQEDSAVYLCASSPGQDLHYGYTFGSGTRLTVV.